What follows describes a single TCR beta chain. The data originate from a study of blood T cell repertoires in COVID-19. In the study overall: Acute-phase and convalescent COVID-19 samples originated in the United States, Italy and Spain.

This CDR3 is 16 amino acids long. The V gene lost 8 bases and the J gene lost 1 base, with 18 bases spanning the gap. CDR1 SGHVS and CDR2 FQNEAQ come from the germline V gene. Under the authors' procedure: Reference gene primers were amplified, and this amplification served to estimate nucleated cell counts. Produced via immunoSEQ multiplex PCR; TCRdb's table is partial and in-frame only. V, J and clone size were drawn from that table, and D and trimming were deduced from the DNA. This sample has around 120,000 clones, with around 81% found just once. The sequencing sample was made of peripheral blood. The chain uses TRBV7-8 and TRBJ1-3, with a possible D match to TRBD1 (5 bases). This clonotype originated in a man between 40 and 49 years old with active or convalescent COVID-19. CDR3 sequence (DNA): TGTGCCAGCGGATACGGCTCGACAGCTTCTGGAAACACCATATATTTT. It codes for CASGYGSTASGNTIYF.